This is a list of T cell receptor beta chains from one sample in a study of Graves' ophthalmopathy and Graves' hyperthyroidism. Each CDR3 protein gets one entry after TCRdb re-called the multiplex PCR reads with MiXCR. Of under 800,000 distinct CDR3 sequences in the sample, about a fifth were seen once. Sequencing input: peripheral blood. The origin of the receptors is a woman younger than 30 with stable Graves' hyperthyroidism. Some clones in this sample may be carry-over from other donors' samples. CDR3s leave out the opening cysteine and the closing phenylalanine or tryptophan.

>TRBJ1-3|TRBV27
TSSLGTGGGSGNTIY
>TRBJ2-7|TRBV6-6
ASRTTGGREQY
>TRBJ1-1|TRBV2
ASSVKGGTEAF
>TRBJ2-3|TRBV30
AWSDWPTSTDTQY
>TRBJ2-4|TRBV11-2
ASSLAEGRRNIQY
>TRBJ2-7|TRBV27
ASSPAYPNRAQGYEQY
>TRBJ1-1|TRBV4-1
ASSHSRGNTEAF
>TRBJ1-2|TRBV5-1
ASSLQTSNYGYT
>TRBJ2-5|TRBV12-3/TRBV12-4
ASSPAEGQPKTQY
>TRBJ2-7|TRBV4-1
ASSQVEDPYEQY
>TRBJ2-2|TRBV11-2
ASSLGLSELF
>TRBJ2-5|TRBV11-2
ASTRTQRGTQY
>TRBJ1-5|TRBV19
ATSLTGNQPQH
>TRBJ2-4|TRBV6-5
ASSYRNIQY
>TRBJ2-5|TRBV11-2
ASSYSVTIIRRETQY
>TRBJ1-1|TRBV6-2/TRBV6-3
ASSFAGGHLNTEAF
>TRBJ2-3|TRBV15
ATSRDKLASTDTQY
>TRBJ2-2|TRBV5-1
ASSQTGTGINTGELF
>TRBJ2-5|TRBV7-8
ASSSRRENSN
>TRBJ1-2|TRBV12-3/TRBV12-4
ASTPLQGDGYT
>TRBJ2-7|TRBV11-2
ASSLEGQAAGEQY
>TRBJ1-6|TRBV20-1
SAPPFQGSGGTPLH
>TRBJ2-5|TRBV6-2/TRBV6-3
ASTQNMGVGTQY
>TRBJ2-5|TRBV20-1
SARPGQRQETQY
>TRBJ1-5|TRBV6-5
ASSSTGTGQPQH
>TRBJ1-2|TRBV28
ASWGQAYGYT
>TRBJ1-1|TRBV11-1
ASSFLQGWPEAF
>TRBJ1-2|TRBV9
ASSVEVGDYGYT
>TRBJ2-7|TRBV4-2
ASSQASGGYEQY
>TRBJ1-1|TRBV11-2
ASSFEKDLNTEAF
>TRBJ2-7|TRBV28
ASSQTGTGY
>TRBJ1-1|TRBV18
ASSLGQNLLNTEAF
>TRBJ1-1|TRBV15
ATSRAGAEAF